This T cell receptor beta chain was observed in a study of T cells after yellow fever vaccination. CDR3 length: 16 residues. After removal of 5 bases from V and 1 base from J, the junction contained 4 bases not matched to a gene. Germline loops: CDR1 SEHNR, CDR2 FQNEAQ (reference sequence). TCRdb re-called the 5' RACE reads with MiXCR, one entry per CDR3 protein. The sample shows 400,000 or so distinct CDR3 sequences, roughly 12% of them seen only once. This TCR came from a man younger than 30 who received the YFV17D yellow fever vaccine. The chain recombines TRBV7-9 with TRBJ2-1; 11 positions match TRBD2. The specimen comprised PBMCs, sampled on the day of the first yellow fever vaccination. DNA of the CDR3: TGTGCCAGCAGCACGGCTAGCGGGGGGTCCTACAATGAGCAGTTCTTC. It codes for CASSTASGGSYNEQFF.